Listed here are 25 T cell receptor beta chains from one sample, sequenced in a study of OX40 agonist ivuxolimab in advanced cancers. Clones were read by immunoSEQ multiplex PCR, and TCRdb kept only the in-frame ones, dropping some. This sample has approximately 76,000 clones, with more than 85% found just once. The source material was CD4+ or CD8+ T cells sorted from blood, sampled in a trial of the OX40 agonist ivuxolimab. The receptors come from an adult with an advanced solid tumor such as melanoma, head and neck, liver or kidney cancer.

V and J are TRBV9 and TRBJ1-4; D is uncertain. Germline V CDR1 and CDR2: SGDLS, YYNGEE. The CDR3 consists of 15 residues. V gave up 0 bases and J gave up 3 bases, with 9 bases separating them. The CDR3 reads CASSVGEVPNEKLFF. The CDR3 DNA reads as TGTGCCAGCAGCGTAGGAGAGGTTCCTAATGAAAAACTGTTTTTT.

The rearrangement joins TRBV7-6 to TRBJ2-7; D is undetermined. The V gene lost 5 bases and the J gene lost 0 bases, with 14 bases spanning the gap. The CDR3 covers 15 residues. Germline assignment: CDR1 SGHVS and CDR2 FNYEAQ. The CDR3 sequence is CASSPSRLSSYEQYF. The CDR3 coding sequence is TGTGCCAGCAGCCCCTCTAGATTGAGCTCCTACGAGCAGTACTTC.

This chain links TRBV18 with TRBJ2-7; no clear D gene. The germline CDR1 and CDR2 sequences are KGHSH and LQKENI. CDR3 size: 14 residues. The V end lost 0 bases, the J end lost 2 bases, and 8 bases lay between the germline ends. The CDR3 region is CASSPPVGTYEQYF. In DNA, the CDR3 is TGTGCCAGCTCACCACCGGTAGGCACCTACGAGCAGTACTTC.

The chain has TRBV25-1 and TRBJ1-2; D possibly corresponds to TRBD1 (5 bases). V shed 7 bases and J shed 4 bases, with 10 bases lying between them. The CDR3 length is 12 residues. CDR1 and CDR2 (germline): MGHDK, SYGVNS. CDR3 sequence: CASNTGVYGYTF. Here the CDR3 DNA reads TGTGCCAGCAATACAGGCGTCTATGGCTACACCTTC.

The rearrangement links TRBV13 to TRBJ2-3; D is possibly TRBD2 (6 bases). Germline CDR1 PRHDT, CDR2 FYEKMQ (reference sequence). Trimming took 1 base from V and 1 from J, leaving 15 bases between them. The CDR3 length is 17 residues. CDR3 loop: CASSLAGALVGTDTQYF. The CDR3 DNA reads TGTGCCAGCAGCTTAGCGGGAGCCCTAGTAGGCACAGATACGCAGTATTTT.

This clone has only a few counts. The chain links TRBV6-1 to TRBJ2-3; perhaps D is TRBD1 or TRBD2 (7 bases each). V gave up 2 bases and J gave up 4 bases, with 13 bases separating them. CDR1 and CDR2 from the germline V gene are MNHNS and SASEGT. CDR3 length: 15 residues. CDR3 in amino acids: CASSELQGGADTQYF. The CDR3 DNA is TGTGCCAGCAGTGAATTGCAGGGGGGGGCAGATACGCAGTATTTT.

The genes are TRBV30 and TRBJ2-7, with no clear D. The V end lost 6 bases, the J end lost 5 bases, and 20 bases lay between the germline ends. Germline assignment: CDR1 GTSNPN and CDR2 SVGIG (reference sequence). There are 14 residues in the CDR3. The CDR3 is CACHIHPRGDEQYF. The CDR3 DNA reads TGTGCCTGCCACATCCACCCGCGAGGTGACGAGCAGTACTTC.

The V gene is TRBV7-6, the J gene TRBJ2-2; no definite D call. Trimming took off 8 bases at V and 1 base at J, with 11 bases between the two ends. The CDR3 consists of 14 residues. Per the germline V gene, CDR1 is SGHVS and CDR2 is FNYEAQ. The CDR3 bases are TGTGCCAGCTCCCCCACGGGGAACACCGGGGAGCTGTTTTTT. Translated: CASSPTGNTGELFF.

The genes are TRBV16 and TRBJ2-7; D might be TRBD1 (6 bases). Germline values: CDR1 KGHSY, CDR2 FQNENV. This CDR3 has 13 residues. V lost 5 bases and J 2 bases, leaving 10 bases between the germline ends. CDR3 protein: CASSTDSAYEQYF. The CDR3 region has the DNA TGTGCCAGCAGCACGGACAGTGCCTACGAGCAGTACTTC.

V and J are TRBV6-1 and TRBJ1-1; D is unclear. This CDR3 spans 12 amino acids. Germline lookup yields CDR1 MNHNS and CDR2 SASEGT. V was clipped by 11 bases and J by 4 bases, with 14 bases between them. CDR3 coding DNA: TGTGCCTTGGACCTGGAGCGCACTGAAGCTTTCTTT. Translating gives CALDLERTEAFF.

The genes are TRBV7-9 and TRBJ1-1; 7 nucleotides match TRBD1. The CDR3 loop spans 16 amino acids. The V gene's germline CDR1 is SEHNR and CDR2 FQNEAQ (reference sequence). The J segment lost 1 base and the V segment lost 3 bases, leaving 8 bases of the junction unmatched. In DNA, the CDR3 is TGTGCCAGCAGCTTTAGAGGACAGGCCTCGAACACTGAAGCTTTCTTT. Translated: CASSFRGQASNTEAFF.

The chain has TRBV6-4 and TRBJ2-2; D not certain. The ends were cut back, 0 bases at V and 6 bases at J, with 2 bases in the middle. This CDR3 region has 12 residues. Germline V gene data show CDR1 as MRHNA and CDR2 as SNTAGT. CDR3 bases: TGTGCCAGCAGTGACTCCCCCGGGGAGCTGTTTTTT. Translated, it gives CASSDSPGELFF.

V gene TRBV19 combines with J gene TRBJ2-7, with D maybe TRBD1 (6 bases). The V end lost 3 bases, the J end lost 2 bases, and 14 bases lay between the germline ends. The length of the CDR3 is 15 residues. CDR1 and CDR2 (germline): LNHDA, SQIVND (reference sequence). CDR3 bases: TGTGCCAGTAGTATTAGGGCGGACAGTACCTACGAGCAGTACTTC. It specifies CASSIRADSTYEQYF.

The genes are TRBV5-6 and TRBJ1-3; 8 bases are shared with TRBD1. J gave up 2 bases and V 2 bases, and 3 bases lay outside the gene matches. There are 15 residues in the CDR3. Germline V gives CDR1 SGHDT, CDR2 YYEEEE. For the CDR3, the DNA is TGTGCCAGCAGCTTCGGCAGGGGGCCTGGAAACACCATATATTTT. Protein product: CASSFGRGPGNTIYF.

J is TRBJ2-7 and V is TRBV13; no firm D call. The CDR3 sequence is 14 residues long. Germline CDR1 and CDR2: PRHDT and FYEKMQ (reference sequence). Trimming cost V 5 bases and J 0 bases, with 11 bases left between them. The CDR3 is CASSGGRTSYEQYF. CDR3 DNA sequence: TGTGCCAGCAGCGGCGGACGGACCTCCTACGAGCAGTACTTC.

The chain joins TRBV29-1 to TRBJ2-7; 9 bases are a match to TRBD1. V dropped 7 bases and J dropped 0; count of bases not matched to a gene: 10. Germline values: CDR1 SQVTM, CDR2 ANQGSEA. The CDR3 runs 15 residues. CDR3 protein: CSADRGDLSSYEQYF. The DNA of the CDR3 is TGCAGCGCCGACAGGGGGGACTTGAGCTCCTACGAGCAGTACTTC.

The CDR3 protein is CASGGASGTDTQYF. The CDR3, as DNA: TGTGCCTCGGGGGGGGCTAGCGGCACAGATACGCAGTATTTT. The chain has TRBV19 and TRBJ2-3, with 8 bases identical to TRBD2. The junction had 8 bases not matched to a gene; V was cut back by 11 bases and J by 1 base. The germline V gene has CDR1 LNHDA and CDR2 SQIVND (reference sequence). This CDR3 is built from 14 residues.

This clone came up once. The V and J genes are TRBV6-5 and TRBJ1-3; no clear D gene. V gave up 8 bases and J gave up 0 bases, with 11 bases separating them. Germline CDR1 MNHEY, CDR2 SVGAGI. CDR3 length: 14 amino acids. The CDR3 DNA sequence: TGTGCCAGCGGAGGCGACAACTCTGGAAACACCATATATTTT. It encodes CASGGDNSGNTIYF.

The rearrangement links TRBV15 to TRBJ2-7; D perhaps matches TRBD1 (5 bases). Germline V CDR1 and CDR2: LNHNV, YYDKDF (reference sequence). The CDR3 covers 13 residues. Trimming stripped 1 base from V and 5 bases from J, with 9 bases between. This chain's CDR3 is CATSRAGIDEQYF. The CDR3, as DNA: TGTGCCACCAGCAGAGCAGGGATTGACGAGCAGTACTTC. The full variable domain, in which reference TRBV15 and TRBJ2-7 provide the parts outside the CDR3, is DAMVIQNPRYQVTQFGKPVTLSCSQTLNHNVMYWYQQKSSQAPKLLFHYYDKDFNNEADTPDNFQSRRPNTSFCFLDIRSPGLGDTAMYLCATSRAGIDEQYFGPGTRLTVT.

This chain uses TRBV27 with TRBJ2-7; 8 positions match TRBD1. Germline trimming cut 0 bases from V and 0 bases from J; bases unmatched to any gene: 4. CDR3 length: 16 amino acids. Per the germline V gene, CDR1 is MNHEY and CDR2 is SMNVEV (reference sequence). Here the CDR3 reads CASSLSSGGNSYEQYF. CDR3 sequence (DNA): TGTGCCAGCAGTTTATCTTCAGGGGGCAACTCCTACGAGCAGTACTTC.

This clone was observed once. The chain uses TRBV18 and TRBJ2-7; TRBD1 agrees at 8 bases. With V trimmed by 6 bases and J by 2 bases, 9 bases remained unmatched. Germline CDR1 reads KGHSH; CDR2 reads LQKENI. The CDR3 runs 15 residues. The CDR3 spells CASSTPGQVTYEQYF. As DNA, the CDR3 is TGTGCCAGCTCGACACCGGGACAGGTTACCTACGAGCAGTACTTC.

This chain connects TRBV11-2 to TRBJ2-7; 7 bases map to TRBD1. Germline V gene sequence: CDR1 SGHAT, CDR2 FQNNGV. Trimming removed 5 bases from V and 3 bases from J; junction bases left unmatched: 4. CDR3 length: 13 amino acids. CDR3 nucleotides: TGTGCCAGCAGCCCCGGGACAGACTACGAGCAGTACTTC. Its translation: CASSPGTDYEQYF.

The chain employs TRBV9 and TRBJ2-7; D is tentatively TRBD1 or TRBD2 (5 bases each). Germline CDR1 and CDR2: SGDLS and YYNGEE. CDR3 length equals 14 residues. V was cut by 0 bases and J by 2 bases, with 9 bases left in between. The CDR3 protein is CASSVDGAPYEQYF. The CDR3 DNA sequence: TGTGCCAGCAGCGTAGACGGGGCCCCCTACGAGCAGTACTTC.

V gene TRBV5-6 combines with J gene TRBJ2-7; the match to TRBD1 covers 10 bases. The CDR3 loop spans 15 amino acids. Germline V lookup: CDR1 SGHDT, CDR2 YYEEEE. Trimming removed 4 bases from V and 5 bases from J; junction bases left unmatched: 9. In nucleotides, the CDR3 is TGTGCCAGCAGCACGATCGGGGACAGGGGCGACGAGCAGTACTTC. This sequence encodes CASSTIGDRGDEQYF.

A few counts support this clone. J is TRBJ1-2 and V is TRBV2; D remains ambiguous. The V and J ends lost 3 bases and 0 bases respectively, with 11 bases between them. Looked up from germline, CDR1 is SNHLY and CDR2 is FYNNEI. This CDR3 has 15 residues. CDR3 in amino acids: CASSDVGVANYGYTF. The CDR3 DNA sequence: TGTGCCAGCAGTGATGTTGGGGTTGCTAACTATGGCTACACCTTC. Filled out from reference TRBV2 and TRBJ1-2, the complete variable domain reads EPEVTQTPSHQVTQMGQEVILRCVPISNHLYFYWYRQILGQKVEFLVSFYNNEISEKSEIFDDQFSVERPDGSNFTLKIRSTKLEDSAMYFCASSDVGVANYGYTFGSGTRLTVV.